The clone carrying this T cell receptor (beta chain) was seen only once. CDR3 length equals 15 residues. The ends lost 5 bases at V and 4 bases at J; junction bases unmatched: 9. Germline CDR1 and CDR2: SGHTA and FQGNSA. The data originate from a study of T cell changes during pregnancy in multiple sclerosis. Clones were read by immunoSEQ multiplex PCR, and TCRdb kept only the in-frame ones, dropping some. The sample consists of roughly 30,000 clones, approximately 89% of them appearing once. This sequence was found in a female donor with multiple sclerosis, enrolled in a pregnancy study. The specimen was CD8+ T cells from peripheral blood mononuclear cells, collected in the second trimester of pregnancy. This chain connects TRBV7-2 to TRBJ1-2, with 8 nucleotides matching TRBD1. The CDR3 is CASSSRGPQPYGYTF. In DNA form, the CDR3 reads TGTGCCAGCAGCAGCAGGGGGCCCCAACCCTATGGCTACACCTTC.